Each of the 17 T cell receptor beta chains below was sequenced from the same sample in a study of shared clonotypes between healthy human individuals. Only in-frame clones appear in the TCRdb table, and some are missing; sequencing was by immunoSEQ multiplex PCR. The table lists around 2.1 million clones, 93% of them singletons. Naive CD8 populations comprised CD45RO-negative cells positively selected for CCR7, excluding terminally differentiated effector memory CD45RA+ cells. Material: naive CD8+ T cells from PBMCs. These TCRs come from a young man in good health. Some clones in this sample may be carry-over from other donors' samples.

CDR3 protein: CASRSSNYNEQFF. The CDR3 bases are TGTGCCAGCAGATCTAGTAACTACAATGAGCAGTTCTTC. The chain employs TRBV7-9 and TRBJ2-1; D is uncertain. The CDR3 runs 13 residues. Per the germline V gene, CDR1 is SEHNR and CDR2 is FQNEAQ (reference sequence). Trimming took 6 bases from V and 3 from J, leaving 9 bases between them. Full variable domain (missing parts from reference TRBV7-9 and TRBJ2-1): DTGVSQNPRHKITKRGQNVTFRCDPISEHNRLYWYRQTLGQGPEFLTYFQNEAQLEKSRLLSDRFSAERPKGSFSTLEIQRTEQGDSAMYLCASRSSNYNEQFFGPGTRLTVL.

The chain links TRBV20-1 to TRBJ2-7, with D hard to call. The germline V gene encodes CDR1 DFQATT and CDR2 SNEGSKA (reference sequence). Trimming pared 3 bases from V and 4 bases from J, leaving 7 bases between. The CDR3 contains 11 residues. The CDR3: CSASSLYEQYF. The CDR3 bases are TGCAGTGCTAGTTCTCTATACGAGCAGTACTTC.

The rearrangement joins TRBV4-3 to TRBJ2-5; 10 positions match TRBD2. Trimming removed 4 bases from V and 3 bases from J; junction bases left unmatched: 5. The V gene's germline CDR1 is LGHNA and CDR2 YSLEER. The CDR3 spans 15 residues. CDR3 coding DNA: TGCGCCAGCAGCCGCCTAGCGGGAGTAGAAGAGACCCAGTACTTC. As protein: CASSRLAGVEETQYF.

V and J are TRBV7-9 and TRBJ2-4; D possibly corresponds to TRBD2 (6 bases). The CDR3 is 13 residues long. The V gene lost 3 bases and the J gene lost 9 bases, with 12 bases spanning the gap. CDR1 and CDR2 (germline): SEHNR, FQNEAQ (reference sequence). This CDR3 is CASSLGGISIQYF. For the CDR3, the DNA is TGTGCCAGCAGCTTGGGGGGAATATCCATTCAGTACTTC.

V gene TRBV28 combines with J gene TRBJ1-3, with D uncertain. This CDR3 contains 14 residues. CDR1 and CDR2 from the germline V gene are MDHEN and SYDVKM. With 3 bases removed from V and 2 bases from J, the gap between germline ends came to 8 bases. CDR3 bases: TGTGCCAGCAGTTTCCCGCGACCTGGAAACACCATATATTTT. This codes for CASSFPRPGNTIYF.

CDR3 DNA sequence: TGTGCCAGCAGTTTATTTACACCCCTTGCAGTCGGGACTGAAGCTTTCTTT. Its translation: CASSLFTPLAVGTEAFF. The rearrangement joins TRBV28 to TRBJ1-1; no definite D call. This CDR3 spans 17 amino acids. CDR1 is MDHEN, CDR2 SYDVKM, per germline. V was shortened by 1 base and J by 5 bases, with 20 bases between the two germline ends.

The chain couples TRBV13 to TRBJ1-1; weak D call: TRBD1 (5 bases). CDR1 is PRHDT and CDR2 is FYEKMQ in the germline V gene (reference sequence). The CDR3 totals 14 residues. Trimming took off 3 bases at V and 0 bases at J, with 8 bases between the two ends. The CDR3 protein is CASSFKGMNTEAFF. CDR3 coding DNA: TGTGCCAGCAGCTTTAAGGGGATGAACACTGAAGCTTTCTTT.

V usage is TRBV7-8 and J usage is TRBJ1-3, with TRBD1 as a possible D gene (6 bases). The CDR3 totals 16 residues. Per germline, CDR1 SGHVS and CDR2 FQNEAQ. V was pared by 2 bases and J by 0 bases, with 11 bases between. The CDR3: CASSLKDSLSGNTIYF. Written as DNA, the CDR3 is TGTGCCAGCAGCTTAAAGGACAGCCTCTCTGGAAACACCATATATTTT.

In DNA, the CDR3 is TGTGCCAGAGTACCCGGGACTCCCGTTGTCTACGAGCAGTACTTC. Residues: CARVPGTPVVYEQYF. The V and J genes are TRBV5-3 and TRBJ2-7, with D tentatively TRBD2 (6 bases). TRBV5-3 is designated an ORF whose function remains uncertain. The CDR3 loop spans 15 amino acids. V dropped 7 bases and J dropped 3 bases, with 20 bases sitting between them.

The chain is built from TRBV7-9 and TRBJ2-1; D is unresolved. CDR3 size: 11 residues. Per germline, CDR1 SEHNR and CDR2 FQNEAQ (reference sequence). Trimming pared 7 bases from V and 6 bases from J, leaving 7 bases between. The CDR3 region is CASILGNEQFF. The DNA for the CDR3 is TGTGCCAGCATCTTGGGCAATGAGCAGTTCTTC.

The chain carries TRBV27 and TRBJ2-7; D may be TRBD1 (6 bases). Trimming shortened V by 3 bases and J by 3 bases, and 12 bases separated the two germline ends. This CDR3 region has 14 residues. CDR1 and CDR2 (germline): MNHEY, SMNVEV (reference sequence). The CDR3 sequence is CASSFSGHNYEQYF. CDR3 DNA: TGTGCCAGCAGTTTCTCGGGACACAACTACGAGCAGTACTTC.

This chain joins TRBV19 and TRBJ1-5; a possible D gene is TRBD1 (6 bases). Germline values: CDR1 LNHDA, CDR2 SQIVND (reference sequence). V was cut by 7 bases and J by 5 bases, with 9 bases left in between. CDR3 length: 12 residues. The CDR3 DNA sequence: TGTGCCAGTACAGGGGAGTATCAGCCCCAGCATTTT. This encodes CASTGEYQPQHF.

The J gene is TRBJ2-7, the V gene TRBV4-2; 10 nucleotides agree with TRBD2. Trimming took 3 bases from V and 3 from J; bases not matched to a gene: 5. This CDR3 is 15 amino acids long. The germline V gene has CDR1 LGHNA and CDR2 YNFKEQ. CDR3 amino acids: CASSQRPSGSYEQYF. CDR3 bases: TGTGCCAGCAGCCAGCGCCCTAGCGGGAGCTACGAGCAGTACTTC.

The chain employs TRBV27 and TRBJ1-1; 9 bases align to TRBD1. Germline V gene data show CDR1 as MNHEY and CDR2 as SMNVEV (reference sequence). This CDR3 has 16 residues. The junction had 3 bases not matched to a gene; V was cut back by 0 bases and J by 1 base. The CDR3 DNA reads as TGTGCCAGCAGTTTATCTGGACAGGGGCCGAACACTGAAGCTTTCTTT. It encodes CASSLSGQGPNTEAFF.

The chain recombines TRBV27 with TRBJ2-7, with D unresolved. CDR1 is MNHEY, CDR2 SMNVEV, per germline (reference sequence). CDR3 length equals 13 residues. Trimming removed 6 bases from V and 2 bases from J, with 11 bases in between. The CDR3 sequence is CASRETPTYEQYF. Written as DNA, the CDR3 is TGTGCCAGCAGAGAGACACCTACCTACGAGCAGTACTTC.

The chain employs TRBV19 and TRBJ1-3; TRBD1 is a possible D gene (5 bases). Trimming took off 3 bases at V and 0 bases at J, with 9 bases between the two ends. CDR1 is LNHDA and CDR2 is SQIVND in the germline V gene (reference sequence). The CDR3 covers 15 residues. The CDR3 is CASSIPGLSGNTIYF. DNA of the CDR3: TGTGCCAGTAGTATCCCAGGGCTCTCTGGAAACACCATATATTTT.

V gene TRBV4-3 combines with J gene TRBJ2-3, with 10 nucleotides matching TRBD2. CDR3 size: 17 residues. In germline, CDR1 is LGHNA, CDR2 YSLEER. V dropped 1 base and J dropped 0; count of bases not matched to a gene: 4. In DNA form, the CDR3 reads TGCGCCAGCAGCCAAGCGACTAGCGGGCGGAGCACAGATACGCAGTATTTT. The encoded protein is CASSQATSGRSTDTQYF.